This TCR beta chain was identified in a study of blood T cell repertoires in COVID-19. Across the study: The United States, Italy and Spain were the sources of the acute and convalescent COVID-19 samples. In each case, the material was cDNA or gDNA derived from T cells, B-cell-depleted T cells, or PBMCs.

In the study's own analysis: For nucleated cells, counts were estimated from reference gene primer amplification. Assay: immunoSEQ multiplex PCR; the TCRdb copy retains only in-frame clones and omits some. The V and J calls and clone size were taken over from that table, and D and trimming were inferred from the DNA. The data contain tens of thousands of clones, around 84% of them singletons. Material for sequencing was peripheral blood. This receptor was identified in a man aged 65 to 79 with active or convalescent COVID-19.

The DNA of the CDR3 is TGTGCCAGCCGGACTAGCAGCACCGGGGAGCTGTTTTTT. Translation: CASRTSSTGELFF. The chain couples TRBV12-3 or TRBV12-4 to TRBJ2-2, with TRBD2 matching 8 bases. With 8 bases clipped from V and 4 bases from J, the junction kept 3 bases outside the gene matches. The CDR3 extends over 13 amino acids.